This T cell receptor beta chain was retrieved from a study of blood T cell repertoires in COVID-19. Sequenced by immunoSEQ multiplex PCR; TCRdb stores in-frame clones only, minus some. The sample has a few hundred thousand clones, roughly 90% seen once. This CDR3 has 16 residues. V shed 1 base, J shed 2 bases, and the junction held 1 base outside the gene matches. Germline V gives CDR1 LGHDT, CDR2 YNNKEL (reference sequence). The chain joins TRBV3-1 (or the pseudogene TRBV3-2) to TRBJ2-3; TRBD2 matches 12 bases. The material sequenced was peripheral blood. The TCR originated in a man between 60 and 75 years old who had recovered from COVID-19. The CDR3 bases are TGTGCCAGCAGCCAAGGACTAGCGGGGGACACAGATACGCAGTATTTT. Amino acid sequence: CASSQGLAGDTDTQYF.